The source of this T cell receptor (beta chain) is a study of T cell repertoires in ileal Crohn's disease. As for the study in general: Postoperative therapy was given to about half: some eleven thiopurines, about 19 anti-TNF agents.

Overall study findings and caveats: Clonality above 26.8% at surgery always came with endoscopic recurrence.

Profiled with immunoSEQ multiplex PCR; TCRdb holds only in-frame clones, not every one. The sample has some 16,000 clones; roughly nine tenths are singletons. A remark on this clone: As yet, its antigen is unknown.

The time point: inflamed ileum from the surgical specimen. The sequenced material came from ileal tissue. The source is an adult with Crohn's disease.

CDR3 sequence: CASSLYGQGLLYF. In DNA form, the CDR3 reads TGTGCCAGCAGTTTGTATGGCCAGGGACTTTTGTACTTC. The gene calls are TRBV27 and TRBJ2-4; weak D call: TRBD2 (6 bases). Trimming took 3 bases from V and 15 from J, leaving 18 bases between them. This CDR3 is built from 13 residues. The germline CDR1 and CDR2 sequences are MNHEY and SMNVEV (reference sequence).